The 17 T cell receptor beta chains given below trace back to one sample, sequenced in a study of cytomegalovirus exposure and HLA in healthy donors. This PCR relied on a set of 60 Vbeta primers and 13 Jbeta primers. TCRdb's table, derived via immunoSEQ multiplex PCR, lists solely in-frame clones and lacks some. The data show about 130,000 clones, around four fifths seen once. Material: PBMCs. These receptor sequences come from a young man in good health.

The chain employs TRBV27 and TRBJ1-4, with 9 positions matching TRBD1. Germline lookup yields CDR1 MNHEY and CDR2 SMNVEV (reference sequence). The V and J ends lost 6 bases and 8 bases, in that order; junction bases with no gene match: 7. The CDR3 extends over 14 amino acids. DNA of the CDR3: TGTGCCAGCAGGTCCCGGGACAGGGACGAAAAACTGTTTTTT. It yields the protein CASRSRDRDEKLFF.

The chain uses TRBV11-2 and TRBJ2-7, with 9 positions matching TRBD2. The J segment lost 3 bases and the V segment lost 1 base, leaving 4 bases of the junction unmatched. CDR1 and CDR2 (germline): SGHAT, FQNNGV. This CDR3 region has 15 residues. CDR3 in amino acids: CASSLGLAENYEQYF. Written as DNA, the CDR3 is TGTGCCAGCAGCTTAGGACTAGCGGAGAACTACGAGCAGTACTTC.

The chain links TRBV28 to TRBJ2-5; 10 nucleotides agree with TRBD2. Germline CDR1 is MDHEN and CDR2 is SYDVKM. V lost 7 bases, J lost 3 bases, and 8 bases stayed unmatched. This CDR3 region has 15 residues. This CDR3 is CASNLLAGVEETQYF. As DNA, the CDR3 is TGTGCCAGCAATTTGCTAGCGGGAGTAGAAGAGACCCAGTACTTC.

This chain uses TRBV10-3 with TRBJ2-3; D perhaps matches TRBD1 (5 bases). The V and J ends lost 4 bases and 10 bases respectively, with 12 bases between them. This CDR3 has 12 amino acids. The germline V gene has CDR1 ENHRY and CDR2 SYGVKD. The CDR3 nucleotides read TGTGCCATCAGTGTGGGGCCAAGTGCGCAGTATTTT. Translation gives CAISVGPSAQYF.

This chain joins TRBV27 and TRBJ2-3, with D uncertain. This CDR3 spans 13 amino acids. CDR1 and CDR2 from the germline V gene are MNHEY and SMNVEV (reference sequence). V was cut by 6 bases and J by 4 bases, with 11 bases left in between. As DNA, the CDR3 is TGTGCCAGCAGCTCTTGGAGCGCAGATACGCAGTATTTT. Encoded protein: CASSSWSADTQYF.

This chain connects TRBV4-1 to TRBJ1-5, with a tentative D call TRBD1 (6 bases). Trimming removed 4 bases from V and 2 bases from J, with 9 bases in between. CDR1 and CDR2 from the germline V gene are MGHRA and YSYEKL. This CDR3 is 14 amino acids long. CDR3: CASSPRTGNQPQHF. The CDR3 DNA sequence: TGCGCCAGCAGCCCGCGGACAGGCAATCAGCCCCAGCATTTT.

V and J are TRBV5-6 and TRBJ1-2, with D possibly TRBD1 on 6 matching bases. The CDR3 has 13 residues. Trimming left V 4 bases short and J 9 bases short, with 16 bases between. Germline CDR1 is SGHDT and CDR2 is YYEEEE. CDR3 region: CASSRKNRASYTF. Written as DNA, the CDR3 is TGTGCCAGCAGCAGAAAGAACAGGGCTAGCTACACCTTC.

The chain couples TRBV4-1 to TRBJ1-4; 11 bases are shared with TRBD1. Germline trimming cut 0 bases from V and 5 bases from J; bases unmatched to any gene: 5. CDR1 MGHRA and CDR2 YSYEKL come from the germline V gene. This CDR3 contains 17 residues. In nucleotides, the CDR3 is TGCGCCAGCAGCCAAGACCGGACAGGGGGCGGCAATGAAAAACTGTTTTTT. Translated, it gives CASSQDRTGGGNEKLFF.

V is TRBV19 and J is TRBJ1-1; 8 positions match TRBD1. This CDR3 is 14 amino acids long. J was trimmed by 4 bases and V by 6 bases; bases with no gene match: 7. From germline, CDR1 is LNHDA and CDR2 SQIVND (reference sequence). For the CDR3, the DNA is TGTGCCAGTAGCCGACAGGGGTCGGCCACTGAAGCTTTCTTT. Residues: CASSRQGSATEAFF.

Here the CDR3 DNA reads TGTGCCAGCAGCCCAGGAGGGCTAGCGGGAGTGGAGCAGTTCTTC. This encodes CASSPGGLAGVEQFF. The chain couples TRBV7-6 to TRBJ2-1; 10 bases are a match to TRBD2. Looked up from germline, CDR1 is SGHVS and CDR2 is FNYEAQ. V lost 5 bases and J lost 10; bases outside the gene matches: 11. CDR3 length equals 15 residues.

Remarks on this clone: The junction differs from germline at one of its ends, possibly a read error. The chain joins TRBV15 to TRBJ2-1; D is possibly TRBD2 (6 bases). This CDR3 comprises 16 residues. Looked up from germline, CDR1 is LNHNV and CDR2 is YYDKDF (reference sequence). The DNA for the CDR3 is TGTGCCGCCAGCAGCTACGGGAGAAGCTCCTACAATGAGCAGTTCTTC. Translated: CAASSYGRSSYNEQFF.

V gene TRBV7-9 combines with J gene TRBJ2-5, with TRBD2 matching 10 bases. CDR1 SEHNR and CDR2 FQNEAQ come from the germline V gene (reference sequence). The CDR3 loop spans 14 amino acids. The ends lost 6 bases at V and 5 bases at J; junction bases unmatched: 6. The CDR3 spells CASRERAGGETQYF. The CDR3 DNA reads TGTGCCAGCAGGGAGAGAGCGGGGGGGGAGACCCAGTACTTC.

The rearrangement uses TRBV27 and TRBJ1-5, with D unresolved. V was clipped by 5 bases and J by 6 bases, with 11 bases between them. Looked up from germline, CDR1 is MNHEY and CDR2 is SMNVEV (reference sequence). The CDR3 runs 13 residues. CDR3 amino acids: CASSQLAGQPQHF. In nucleotides, the CDR3 is TGTGCCAGCAGTCAGTTAGCCGGTCAGCCCCAGCATTTT.

This chain uses TRBV6-1 with TRBJ2-2, with 11 bases aligning to TRBD2. Germline V lookup: CDR1 MNHNS, CDR2 SASEGT. The CDR3 sequence is 17 residues long. V was clipped by 4 bases and J by 1 base; unmatched bases: 5. CDR3 sequence: CASSGGGTSGNTGELFF. In DNA, the CDR3 is TGTGCCAGCAGTGGGGGCGGGACTAGCGGGAACACCGGGGAGCTGTTTTTT.

The V call is TRBV7-8, the J call TRBJ2-7; D not resolved. V was pared by 1 base and J by 5 bases, with 18 bases between. Looked up from germline, CDR1 is SGHVS and CDR2 is FQNEAQ. The CDR3 length is 16 residues. CDR3 sequence: CASSLVGSSSRHEQYF. The DNA for the CDR3 is TGTGCCAGCAGCTTAGTAGGTAGCTCCTCTAGGCACGAGCAGTACTTC.

The chain joins TRBV9 to TRBJ2-1, with D possibly TRBD1 on 6 matching bases. The V gene's germline CDR1 is SGDLS and CDR2 YYNGEE. The CDR3 has 15 amino acids. With 4 bases removed from V and 7 bases from J, the gap between germline ends came to 18 bases. CDR3 DNA: TGTGCCAGCAGCTTACGGTTACAGGGCATGAATGAGCAGTTCTTC. Its protein is CASSLRLQGMNEQFF.

The chain combines TRBV19 with TRBJ2-1; D not certain. Germline values: CDR1 LNHDA, CDR2 SQIVND (reference sequence). Trimming removed 5 bases at V and 7 bases at J, with 9 bases between. The CDR3 has 12 amino acids. CDR3 loop: CASSLTANEQFF. CDR3 bases: TGTGCCAGTAGTCTTACAGCTAATGAGCAGTTCTTC.